In its sample, the clone carrying this T cell receptor (beta chain) was seen a few times. Its antigen remains unidentified. Some clones are missing from TCRdb's copy, which holds only in-frame ones; the method was immunoSEQ multiplex PCR. The sample has hundreds of thousands of clones, 87% seen once. The source of the sample is a study of Ad26.COV2.S vaccination and SARS-CoV-2 variants. Study summary: Intramuscular Ad26.COV2.S at 5x10^10 or 1x10^11 viral particles. Study-level findings and limits: Reported post-vaccination CD8+ and CD4+ T cell responses to spike showed substantial breadth.

Treatment reported: some 19 received Ad26.COV2.S at low or high dose, single or two shots; 5 received placebo; per-sample allocation not given. Sampling happened 63 days after the first vaccine or placebo injection. The clonotype originates from a person aged 18-60 years who received the Ad26.COV2.S COVID-19 vaccine or a placebo. Sample: peripheral blood, taken in a trial of Ad26.COV2.S vaccine versus placebo.

DNA for the CDR3: TGTGCCAGCAGCCCTAGACAGGGGACCGGGGAGCTGTTTTTT. Protein: CASSPRQGTGELFF. The V gene is TRBV7-9, the J gene TRBJ2-2, with 8 bases that match TRBD1. The germline gives CDR1 SEHNR, CDR2 FQNEAQ (reference sequence). CDR3 length equals 14 residues. J gave up 5 bases and V 5 bases, and 4 bases lay outside the gene matches.